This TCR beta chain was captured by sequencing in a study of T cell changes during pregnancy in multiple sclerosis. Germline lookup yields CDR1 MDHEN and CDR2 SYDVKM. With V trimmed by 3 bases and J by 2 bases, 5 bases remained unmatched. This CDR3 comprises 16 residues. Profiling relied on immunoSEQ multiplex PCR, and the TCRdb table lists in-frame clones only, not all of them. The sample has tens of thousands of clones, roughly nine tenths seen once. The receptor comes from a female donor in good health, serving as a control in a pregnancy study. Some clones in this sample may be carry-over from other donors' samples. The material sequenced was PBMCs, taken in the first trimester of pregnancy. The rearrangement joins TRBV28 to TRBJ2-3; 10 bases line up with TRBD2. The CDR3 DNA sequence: TGTGCCAGCAGTTTCCTAAGCGGGAGGGTCACAGATACGCAGTATTTT. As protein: CASSFLSGRVTDTQYF.